Included here is one TCR beta chain sequence, with context. The antigen is undetermined. An amount of about 4,000 ng of total RNA was used for each TCR library. UMIs that included a 6-nucleotide sample barcode were added by template switching, which took place during cDNA synthesis. TCRdb re-analyzed the 5' RACE reads; it lists each CDR3 protein once, without DNA. This sample lists around 450,000 distinct CDR3 sequences; its ten largest clones have about 2.6%. CDR1 and CDR2 from the germline V gene are SGHRS and YFSETQ. The CDR3 consists of 14 residues. The sample is drawn from a study of monozygotic twins with inflammatory bowel disease. Study results and limitations: Compared with healthy co-twins, IBD patients showed reduced TCRbeta repertoire diversity by inverse Simpson. Support was absent for any single strong signal or clonotype linked to IBD.

What was sequenced was blood. The chain uses TRBV5-1 and TRBJ1-5. The receptor's source is a human donor with ulcerative colitis or Crohn's disease, or a healthy co-twin of an affected twin (not recorded which). CDR3 in amino acids: CASSLGLGNQPQHF.